The 16 T cell receptor beta chains reported below all come from one sample, sequenced in a study of T cell responses to AZD1222 COVID-19 vaccine. Data came from immunoSEQ multiplex PCR; TCRdb stores just in-frame clones and leaves some out. The repertoire has some 200,000 clones, less than 95% of them found once; the top ten carry approximately 1.7%. The sample was peripheral blood, taken 28 days after the second dose of the MenACWY control vaccine. These receptors were collected from an adult who received the MenACWY meningococcal vaccine as a control.

The chain has TRBV5-6 and TRBJ1-3, with TRBD1 matching over 7 bases. The CDR3 is 15 residues long. V lost 2 bases, J lost 2 bases, and 4 bases stayed unmatched. The germline gives CDR1 SGHDT, CDR2 YYEEEE. CDR3 amino acids: CASSFRDRAGNTIYF. For the CDR3, the DNA is TGTGCCAGCAGCTTCCGGGACAGAGCTGGAAACACCATATATTTT. The whole variable domain, remainder taken from reference TRBV5-6 and TRBJ1-3, is DAGVTQSPTHLIKTRGQQVTLRCSPKSGHDTVSWYQQALGQGPQFIFQYYEEEERQRGNFPDRFSGHQFPNYSSELNVNALLLGDSALYLCASSFRDRAGNTIYFGEGSWLTVV.

The genes are TRBV6-5 and TRBJ2-7; 8 bases are shared with TRBD1. Looked up from germline, CDR1 is MNHEY and CDR2 is SVGAGI. The V segment lost 9 bases and the J segment 2 bases; nucleotides outside the gene matches: 9. The CDR3 is 14 amino acids. CDR3 nucleotides: TGTGCCAGACCGGGACAGGACTACCCCTACGAGCAGTACTTC. This encodes CARPGQDYPYEQYF.

V gene TRBV15 combines with J gene TRBJ2-1; no firm D call. This CDR3 is built from 16 residues. V shed 3 bases and J shed 0 bases, with 12 bases lying between them. CDR1 is LNHNV and CDR2 is YYDKDF in the germline V gene (reference sequence). The CDR3 sequence: CATSRSLGNSYNEQFF. CDR3 nucleotide sequence: TGTGCCACCAGCAGGTCACTGGGGAACTCCTACAATGAGCAGTTCTTC.

This clone was seen only once. The chain couples TRBV29-1 to TRBJ2-5; D not certain. Per germline, CDR1 SQVTM and CDR2 ANQGSEA. The CDR3 extends over 13 amino acids. Trimming pared 4 bases from V and 7 bases from J, leaving 16 bases between. CDR3: CSVGYREVLTQYF. The DNA of the CDR3 is TGCAGCGTTGGATATAGGGAAGTGTTGACCCAGTACTTC.

V is TRBV28 and J is TRBJ1-3; a weak D match, TRBD1 (5 bases). The ends were cut back, 7 bases at V and 2 bases at J, with 12 bases in the middle. CDR3 length: 14 residues. Germline loops: CDR1 MDHEN, CDR2 SYDVKM. The CDR3, as DNA: TGTGCCAGCATTGGGGGTTCAGCTGGAAACACCATATATTTT. Amino acid sequence: CASIGGSAGNTIYF. The variable domain in full, with the rest retrieved from reference TRBV28 and TRBJ1-3, is DVKVTQSSRYLVKRTGEKVFLECVQDMDHENMFWYRQDPGLGLRLIYFSYDVKMKEKGDIPEGYSVSREKKERFSLILESASTNQTSMYLCASIGGSAGNTIYFGEGSWLTVV.

The gene calls are TRBV6-2 or TRBV6-3 and TRBJ2-4, with 7 bases that match TRBD1. The V gene end was trimmed by 5 bases and the J gene end by 15 bases; junction bases not matched to a gene: 7. This CDR3 has 11 amino acids. From germline, CDR1 is MNHEY and CDR2 SVGEGT. The CDR3 region is CASSLGTVPYF. The CDR3 nucleotides are TGTGCCAGCAGTCTCGGGACAGTGCCGTACTTC.

V is TRBV29-1 and J is TRBJ2-4, with 7 positions matching TRBD1. The CDR3 totals 15 residues. J lost 1 base, V lost 3 bases, and 6 bases had no gene match. Germline lookup yields CDR1 SQVTM and CDR2 ANQGSEA. The CDR3 spells CSVDDRDGAKNIQYF. CDR3 bases: TGCAGCGTTGACGACAGGGATGGTGCCAAAAACATTCAGTACTTC.

The J gene is TRBJ2-7, the V gene TRBV9, with D tentatively TRBD2 (6 bases). Deletions cut 4 bases from V and 1 base from J, with 15 bases between. From germline, CDR1 is SGDLS and CDR2 YYNGEE. This CDR3 has 15 residues. CDR3 nucleotide sequence: TGTGCCAGCAGCCAGGCCGGGACTGGGTCCTACGAGCAGTACTTC. Amino acids: CASSQAGTGSYEQYF.

V is TRBV6-5 and J is TRBJ2-7; TRBD1 matches at 10 bases. The V and J ends lost 2 bases and 2 bases, in that order; junction bases with no gene match: 3. The CDR3 runs to 15 residues. Germline V gene sequence: CDR1 MNHEY, CDR2 SVGAGI. Here the CDR3 reads CASSYGGTGAYEQYF. The DNA for the CDR3 is TGTGCCAGCAGTTACGGTGGGACAGGGGCCTACGAGCAGTACTTC.

The table lists this clone with many counts. The chain has TRBV28 and TRBJ1-6; D ambiguous. V was cut by 2 bases and J by 2 bases, with 10 bases left in between. Looked up from germline, CDR1 is MDHEN and CDR2 is SYDVKM. The CDR3 totals 16 residues. The CDR3 DNA reads TGTGCCAGCAGTTTAAGGCCCGAACCCTATAATTCACCCCTCCACTTT. Amino acid sequence: CASSLRPEPYNSPLHF.

V gene TRBV6-1 combines with J gene TRBJ1-3; D may be TRBD1 (6 bases). The CDR3 consists of 14 residues. Trimming pared 8 bases from V and 0 bases from J, leaving 11 bases between. Germline V gene sequence: CDR1 MNHNS, CDR2 SASEGT. The CDR3 here is CASGEDSSGNTIYF. In DNA, the CDR3 is TGTGCCAGCGGGGAGGACAGCTCTGGAAACACCATATATTTT.

The chain couples TRBV5-4 to TRBJ1-1; D not certain. The CDR3 totals 14 residues. The germline CDR1 and CDR2 sequences are SGHNT and YYREEE (reference sequence). V shed 4 bases and J shed 0 bases, with 10 bases lying between them. The CDR3 coding sequence is TGTGCCAGCAGCCTACAGAACCTGAACACTGAAGCTTTCTTT. It is translated as CASSLQNLNTEAFF.

This rearrangement joins TRBV28 to TRBJ1-1; TRBD1 matches at 7 bases. Germline V CDR1 and CDR2: MDHEN, SYDVKM. The length of the CDR3 is 14 residues. Losses at the gene ends were 6 bases for V and 10 bases for J; bases not matched to a gene: 14. CDR3 nucleotides: TGTGCCAGCAGCAAAGACAGGGAGCGGAAAGGAGCTTTCTTT. This translates into CASSKDRERKGAFF.

The chain recombines TRBV5-4 with TRBJ1-1; the match to TRBD1 covers 7 bases. The CDR3 sequence is 14 residues long. Germline lookup yields CDR1 SGHNT and CDR2 YYREEE (reference sequence). V shed 4 bases, J shed 5 bases, and the junction held 8 bases outside the gene matches. The CDR3 sequence is CASSPRQGETEAFF. CDR3 nucleotide sequence: TGTGCCAGCAGCCCCCGACAGGGAGAGACTGAAGCTTTCTTT.

This chain links TRBV6-6 with TRBJ2-7, with 8 bases that match TRBD1. CDR1 and CDR2 from the germline V gene are MNHNY and SVGAGI (reference sequence). The CDR3 spans 18 residues. V lost 5 bases to trimming and J lost 1 base; unmatched junction nucleotides: 16. In DNA form, the CDR3 reads TGTGCCAGCAGTCTGATAGGACAGGGATCGGGAGTTTCCTACGAGCAGTACTTC. Its translation is CASSLIGQGSGVSYEQYF.

This clone showed up just a few times. The gene calls are TRBV9 and TRBJ1-6; D unresolved. CDR1 SGDLS and CDR2 YYNGEE come from the germline V gene. Trimming removed 3 bases at V and 6 bases at J, with 13 bases between. CDR3 length equals 15 residues. CDR3 residues: CASSGSIQINSPLHF. CDR3 nucleotides: TGTGCCAGCAGCGGTTCTATACAGATTAATTCACCCCTCCACTTT.